This entry is about one T cell receptor (beta chain). No antigen is known for it. The CDR3 spans 15 residues. V gave up 6 bases and J gave up 0 bases; unmatched junction bases: 4. CDR1 is LNHDA, CDR2 SQIVND, per germline (reference sequence). The data were taken from a study of cytomegalovirus exposure and HLA in healthy donors. About the research overall: Early on, a data release was issued that held roughly 80 million unique TCRs from HLA-typed donors. Study results and limitations: Reports showed the classifier diagnosing cytomegalovirus status with high specificity and sensitivity.

In the PCR, 60 Vbeta and 13 Jbeta primers were used. In the source study's methods: About 12 million shared chains were among the roughly 80 million unique TCR beta chains that a later analysis counted. Here immunoSEQ multiplex PCR was the method, and the copy in TCRdb shows in-frame clones only, minus some. V and J calls and clone size follow that table, whereas D and trimming were derived from the DNA. The sample has about 100,000 clones; around three quarters are singletons. The rearrangement links TRBV19 to TRBJ2-1; 8 positions agree with TRBD1. Sequencing input: PBMCs. The TCR comes from a female donor in good health and CMV-seropositive. This CDR3 reads CASRGTGGSYNEQFF. The CDR3 DNA follows: TGTGCCAGTAGGGGGACAGGAGGCTCCTACAATGAGCAGTTCTTC.